This TCR beta chain was documented in a study of blood T cell repertoires in COVID-19. Looking at the study overall: Samples of COVID-19 (acute and convalescent) were obtained from the United States, Italy and Spain. PBMCs, B-cell-depleted T cells, or T cells provided the cDNA or gDNA that made up the material.

The V gene end was trimmed by 3 bases and the J gene end by 0 bases; junction bases not matched to a gene: 8. The germline CDR1 and CDR2 sequences are MNHEY and SMNVEV (reference sequence). CDR3 size: 16 residues. Original methodology: From reference gene primer amplification, estimates of nucleated cell counts were derived. This table comes from immunoSEQ multiplex PCR, and its TCRdb copy is limited to in-frame clones, with some not included. The DNA was the basis for D and trimming; V, J and clone size are from that table. The sample includes 390,000 or so clones, 75% to 90% of them seen just once. Individuals aged 18 to 89 years were recruited from roughly 22 US areas.

Sequenced: PBMCs or T cells enriched from blood (not recorded which). The clonotype was recovered from a man in his late teens or twenties who had recovered from COVID-19. The chain carries TRBV27 and TRBJ2-7; 7 bases line up with TRBD1. Here the CDR3 reads CASSFRGAGGSYEQYF. The CDR3 region has the DNA TGTGCCAGCAGTTTTCGAGGGGCAGGGGGCTCCTACGAGCAGTACTTC.